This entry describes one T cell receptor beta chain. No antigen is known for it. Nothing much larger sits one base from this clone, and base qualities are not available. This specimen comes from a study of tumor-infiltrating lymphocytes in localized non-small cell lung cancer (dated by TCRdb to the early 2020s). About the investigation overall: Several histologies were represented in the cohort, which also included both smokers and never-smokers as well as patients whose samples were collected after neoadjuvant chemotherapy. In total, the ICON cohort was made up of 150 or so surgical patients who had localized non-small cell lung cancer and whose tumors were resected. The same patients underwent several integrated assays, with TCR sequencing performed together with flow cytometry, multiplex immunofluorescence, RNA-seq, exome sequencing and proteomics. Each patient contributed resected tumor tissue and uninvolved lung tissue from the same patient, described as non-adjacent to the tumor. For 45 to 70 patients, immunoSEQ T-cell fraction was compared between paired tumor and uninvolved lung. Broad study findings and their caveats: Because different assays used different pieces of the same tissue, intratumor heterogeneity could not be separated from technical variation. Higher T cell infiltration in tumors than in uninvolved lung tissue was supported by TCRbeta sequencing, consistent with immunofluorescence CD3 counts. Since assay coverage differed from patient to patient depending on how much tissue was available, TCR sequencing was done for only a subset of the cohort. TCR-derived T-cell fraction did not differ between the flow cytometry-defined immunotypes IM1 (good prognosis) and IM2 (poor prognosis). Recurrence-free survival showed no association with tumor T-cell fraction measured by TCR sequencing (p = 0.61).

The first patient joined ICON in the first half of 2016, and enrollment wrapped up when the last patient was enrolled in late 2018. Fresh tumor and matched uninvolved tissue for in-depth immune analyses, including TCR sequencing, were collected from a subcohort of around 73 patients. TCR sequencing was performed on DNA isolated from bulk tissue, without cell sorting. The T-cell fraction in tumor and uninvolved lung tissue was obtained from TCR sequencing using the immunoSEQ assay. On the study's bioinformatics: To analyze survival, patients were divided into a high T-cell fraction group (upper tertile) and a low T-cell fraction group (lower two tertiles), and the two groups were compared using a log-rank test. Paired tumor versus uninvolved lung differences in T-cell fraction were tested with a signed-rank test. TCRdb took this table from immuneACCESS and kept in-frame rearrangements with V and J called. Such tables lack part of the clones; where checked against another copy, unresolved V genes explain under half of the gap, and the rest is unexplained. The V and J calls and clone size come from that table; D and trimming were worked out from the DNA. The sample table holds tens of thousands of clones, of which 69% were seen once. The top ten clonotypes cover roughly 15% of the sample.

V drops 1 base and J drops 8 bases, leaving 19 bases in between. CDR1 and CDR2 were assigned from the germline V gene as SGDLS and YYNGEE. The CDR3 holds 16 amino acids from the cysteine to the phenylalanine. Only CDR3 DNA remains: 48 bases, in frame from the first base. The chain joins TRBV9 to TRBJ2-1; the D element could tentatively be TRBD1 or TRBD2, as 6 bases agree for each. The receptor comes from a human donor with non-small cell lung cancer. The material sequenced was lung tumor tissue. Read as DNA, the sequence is TGTGCCAGCAGCGTAAGGAGCGGGCTATCAGGGGATGAGCAGTTCTTC. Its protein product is CASSVRSGLSGDEQFF.